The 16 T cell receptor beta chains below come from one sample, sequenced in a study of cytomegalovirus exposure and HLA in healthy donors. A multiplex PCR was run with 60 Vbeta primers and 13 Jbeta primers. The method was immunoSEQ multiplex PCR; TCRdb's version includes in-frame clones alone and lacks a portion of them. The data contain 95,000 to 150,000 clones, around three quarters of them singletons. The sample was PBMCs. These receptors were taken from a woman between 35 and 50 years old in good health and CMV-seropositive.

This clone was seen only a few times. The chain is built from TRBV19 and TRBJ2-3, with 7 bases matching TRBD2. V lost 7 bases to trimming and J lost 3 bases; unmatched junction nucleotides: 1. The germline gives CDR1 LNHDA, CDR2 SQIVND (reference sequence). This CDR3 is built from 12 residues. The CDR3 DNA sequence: TGTGCCAGTAAGGGAGGGACAGATACGCAGTATTTT. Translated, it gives CASKGGTDTQYF.

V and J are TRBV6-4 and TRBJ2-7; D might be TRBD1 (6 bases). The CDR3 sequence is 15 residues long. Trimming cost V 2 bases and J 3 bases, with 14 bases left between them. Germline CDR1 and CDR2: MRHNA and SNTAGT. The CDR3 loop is CASSDGRGWGYEQYF. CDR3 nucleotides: TGTGCCAGCAGTGACGGAAGGGGGTGGGGCTACGAGCAGTACTTC.

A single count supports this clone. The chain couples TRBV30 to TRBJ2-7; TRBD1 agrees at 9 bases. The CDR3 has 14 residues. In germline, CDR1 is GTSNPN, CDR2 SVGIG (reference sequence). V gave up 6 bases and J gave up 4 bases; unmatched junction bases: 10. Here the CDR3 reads CACWSGQGSYEQYF. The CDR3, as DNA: TGTGCCTGCTGGTCGGGACAGGGATCATACGAGCAGTACTTC.

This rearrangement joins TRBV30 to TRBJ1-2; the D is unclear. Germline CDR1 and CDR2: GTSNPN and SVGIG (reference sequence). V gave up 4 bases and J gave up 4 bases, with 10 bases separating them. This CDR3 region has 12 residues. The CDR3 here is CAWIAAGYGYTF. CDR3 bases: TGTGCCTGGATTGCAGCGGGCTATGGCTACACCTTC.

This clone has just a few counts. In nucleotides, the CDR3 is TGCGCCAGCAGCTTTAGTCCTGAGGGGGAGCTGTTTTTT. Its protein is CASSFSPEGELFF. This chain links TRBV5-1 with TRBJ2-2; D gene ambiguous. Germline V gene sequence: CDR1 SGHRS, CDR2 YFSETQ. The CDR3 consists of 13 residues. The V and J ends lost 2 bases and 8 bases respectively, with 10 bases between them.

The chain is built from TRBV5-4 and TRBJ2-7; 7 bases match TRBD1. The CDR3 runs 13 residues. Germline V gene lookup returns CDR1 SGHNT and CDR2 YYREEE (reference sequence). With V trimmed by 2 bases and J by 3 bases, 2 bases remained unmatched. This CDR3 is CASSFDRDYEQYF. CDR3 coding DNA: TGTGCCAGCAGCTTCGACAGGGACTACGAGCAGTACTTC.

Here the CDR3 reads CASSQDPRTGTYNEQFF. The CDR3, as DNA: TGCGCCAGCAGCCAAGATCCCCGGACAGGGACGTACAATGAGCAGTTCTTC. The chain is built from TRBV4-3 and TRBJ2-1, with 8 bases that match TRBD1. J lost 4 bases, V lost 0 bases, and 8 bases had no gene match. This CDR3 contains 17 residues. From germline, CDR1 is LGHNA and CDR2 YSLEER.

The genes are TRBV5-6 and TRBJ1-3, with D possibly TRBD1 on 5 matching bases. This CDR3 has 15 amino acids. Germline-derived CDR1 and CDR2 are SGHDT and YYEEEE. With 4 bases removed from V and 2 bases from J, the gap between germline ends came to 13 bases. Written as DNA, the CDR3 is TGTGCCAGCAGCCCTACAGGCGGCACTGGAAACACCATATATTTT. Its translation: CASSPTGGTGNTIYF.

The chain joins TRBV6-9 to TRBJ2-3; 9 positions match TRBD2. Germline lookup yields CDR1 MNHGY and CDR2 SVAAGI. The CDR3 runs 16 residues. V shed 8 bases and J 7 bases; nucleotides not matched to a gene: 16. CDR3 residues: CASWSGAGGPRYTQYF. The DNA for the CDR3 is TGTGCCAGCTGGAGTGGTGCGGGAGGGCCTCGGTATACGCAGTATTTT.

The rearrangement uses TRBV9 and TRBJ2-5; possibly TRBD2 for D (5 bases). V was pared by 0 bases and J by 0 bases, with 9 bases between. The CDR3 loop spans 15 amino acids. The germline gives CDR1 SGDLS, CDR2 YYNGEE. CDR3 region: CASSVAAGDQETQYF. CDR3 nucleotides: TGTGCCAGCAGCGTAGCCGCCGGGGACCAAGAGACCCAGTACTTC. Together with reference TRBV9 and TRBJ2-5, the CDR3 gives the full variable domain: DSGVTQTPKHLITATGQRVTLRCSPRSGDLSVYWYQQSLDQGLQFLIQYYNGEERAKGNILERFSAQQFPDLHSELNLSSLELGDSALYFCASSVAAGDQETQYFGPGTRLLVL.

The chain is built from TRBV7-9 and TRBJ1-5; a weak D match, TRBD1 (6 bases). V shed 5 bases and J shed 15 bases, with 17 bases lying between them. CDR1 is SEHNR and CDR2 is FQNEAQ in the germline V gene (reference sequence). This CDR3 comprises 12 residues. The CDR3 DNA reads TGTGCCAGCAGCCAAGGGGGGGGCCCTAGGCATTTT. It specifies CASSQGGGPRHF. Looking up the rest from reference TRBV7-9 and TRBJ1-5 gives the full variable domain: DTGVSQNPRHKITKRGQNVTFRCDPISEHNRLYWYRQTLGQGPEFLTYFQNEAQLEKSRLLSDRFSAERPKGSFSTLEIQRTEQGDSAMYLCASSQGGGPRHFGDGTRLSIL.

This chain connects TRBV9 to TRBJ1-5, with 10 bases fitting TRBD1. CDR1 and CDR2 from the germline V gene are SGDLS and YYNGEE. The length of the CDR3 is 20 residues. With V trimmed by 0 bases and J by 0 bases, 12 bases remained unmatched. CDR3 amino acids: CASSVGRGGQGQYSNQPQHF. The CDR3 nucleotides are TGTGCCAGCAGCGTAGGGAGAGGGGGACAGGGGCAATATAGCAATCAGCCCCAGCATTTT.

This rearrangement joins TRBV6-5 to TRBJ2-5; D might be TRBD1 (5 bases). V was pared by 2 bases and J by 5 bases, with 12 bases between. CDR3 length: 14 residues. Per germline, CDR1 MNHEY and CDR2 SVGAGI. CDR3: CASSYRTPGETQYF. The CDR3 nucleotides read TGTGCCAGCAGTTACAGGACCCCAGGGGAGACCCAGTACTTC.

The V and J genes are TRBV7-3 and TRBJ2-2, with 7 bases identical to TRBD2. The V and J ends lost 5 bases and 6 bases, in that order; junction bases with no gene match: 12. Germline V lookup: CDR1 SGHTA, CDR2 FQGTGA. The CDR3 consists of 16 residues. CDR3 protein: CASSVTWRERAGELFF. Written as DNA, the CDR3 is TGTGCCAGCAGCGTTACGTGGCGGGAGAGGGCCGGGGAGCTGTTTTTT.

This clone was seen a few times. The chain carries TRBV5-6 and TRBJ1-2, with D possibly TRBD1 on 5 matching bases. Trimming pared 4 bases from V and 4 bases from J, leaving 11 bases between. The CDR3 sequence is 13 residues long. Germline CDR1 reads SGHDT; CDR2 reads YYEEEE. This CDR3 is CASSLGHLYGYTF. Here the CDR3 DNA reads TGTGCCAGCAGCCTCGGACACCTCTATGGCTACACCTTC.

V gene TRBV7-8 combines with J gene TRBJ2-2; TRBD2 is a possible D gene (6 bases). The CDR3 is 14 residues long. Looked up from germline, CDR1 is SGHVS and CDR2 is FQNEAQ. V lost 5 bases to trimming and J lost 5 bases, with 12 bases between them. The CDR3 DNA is TGTGCCAGCAGCCCTGGGACTCAGACCGGGGAGCTGTTTTTT. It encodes CASSPGTQTGELFF.